Described below is a single T cell receptor (beta chain) sequence and its context. Its antigen remains undetermined. Base qualities are missing; no much larger clone stands one base away. Genomic DNA was extracted from sorted cells for sequencing of the TCRbeta CDR3 region. The immunoSEQ Assay was used to sequence the TCRbeta CDR3 regions. In its TCRdb copy, this immuneACCESS table keeps in-frame sequences only and misses some clones. Where compared with another copy, unresolved V genes explain less than half of these, and the others have no known cause. Within this sample are tens of thousands of clones, with approximately 95% of them counted one time only. The top ten clones comprise around 10% of the sample. The source of the sample is a study of OX40 agonist ivuxolimab in advanced cancers. For context, the study as a whole: The costimulatory receptor OX40 (CD134) was targeted by ivuxolimab, a fully human IgG2 agonistic monoclonal antibody. Intravenous ivuxolimab was administered to patients every 2 weeks at six dose levels: 0.01, 0.1, 0.3, 1.5, 3 and 10 mg/kg. Of the approximately 50 patients in dose escalation, about 20 had hepatocellular carcinoma, some 15 had melanoma, 9 had renal cell carcinoma and 9 had head and neck cancer. In the dose-escalation cohort, over 65% of patients were male, and the mean age was around 60 years, with a range of 23 to 79. Patients were allowed to have had prior anti-PD-1, anti-PD-L1 or anti-CTLA-4 therapy, and approximately 40% of the dose-escalation patients had previously received checkpoint inhibitors. Partial responses occurred in three dose-escalation patients: two with cutaneous melanoma and one with hepatocellular carcinoma. Peripheral TCRbeta sequencing aimed to test whether ivuxolimab altered TCR sequence diversity and caused clonal T-cell expansion. The paper covers the monotherapy dose-escalation part of the phase I ivuxolimab trial, which included N ≈ 50 patients.

Patients with autoimmune disease history or receiving systemic immunosuppression were excluded from the trial. Peripheral blood for TCR sequencing was drawn from every dose cohort at baseline, at cycle 4 day 1 and at cycle 7 day 1. Samples were obtained from an open-label, multicenter, first-in-human phase I dose-escalation trial of ivuxolimab. Adults with locally advanced or metastatic melanoma, renal cell carcinoma, hepatocellular carcinoma or head and neck squamous cell carcinoma were enrolled in the trial. Before TCR sequencing, CD4+ T cells and CD8+ T cells from peripheral blood were sorted into separate populations. V is pared back by 0 bases and J by 4 bases, with 21 bases lying between the germline termini. From its cysteine to its phenylalanine, the CDR3 spans 18 amino acids. The read is trimmed to its CDR3 DNA, 54 bases read in frame from base 1. The germline V gene encodes CDR1 WSHSY and CDR2 SAAADI.

Study-wide findings and limitations: After ivuxolimab, expanded clones were on average more numerous among CD8+ T cells than among CD4+ T cells. At doses of 0.1 to 3.0 mg/kg, clonal expansion of both CD4+ and CD8+ blood T cells was observed from baseline to week 6. Partial responders in the 0.1-3.0 mg/kg groups had among the lowest normalized peripheral clonal expansion, especially among CD8+ T cells. Low levels of normalized T-cell clonal expansion were also shown by some nonresponding patients. Antigen specificity was not determined for the clonally expanded peripheral T cells.

The TCR sequence derives from an adult with an advanced solid tumor such as melanoma, head and neck, liver or kidney cancer. The sample was CD4+ or CD8+ T cells sorted from blood, taken in a trial of the OX40 agonist ivuxolimab. This chain is built from TRBV10-2 and TRBJ1-2; there is no confident call for the D gene. The CDR3 is CASSESTLIQSGSYGYTF. The nucleotides read TGCGCCAGCAGTGAGTCGACGTTAATTCAATCAGGTTCCTATGGCTACACCTTC.